The TCR beta chain under discussion was sequenced for a study of blood T cell repertoires in COVID-19. Overall study: COVID-19 samples from acute and convalescent phases originated in the United States, Italy and Spain. PBMCs, B-cell-depleted T cells, or T cells provided the cDNA or gDNA that made up the material.

In the original workflow: Nucleated cell counts were estimated from reference gene primer amplification. Profiling relied on immunoSEQ multiplex PCR, and the TCRdb table lists in-frame clones only, not all of them. The V and J calls and clone size were taken over from that table, and D and trimming were inferred from the DNA. The sample yields around 80,000 clones, around 90% seen once. The source of this sequence is a woman at least 80 years old with acute or convalescent COVID-19. The sample comprised peripheral blood.

In DNA, the CDR3 is TGTGCCAGCAGCTACAGGGGGCGGAATGAAAAACTGTTTTTT. Encoded protein: CASSYRGRNEKLFF. The chain carries TRBV7-9 and TRBJ1-4; 9 bases map to TRBD1. This CDR3 is 14 amino acids long. Trimming removed 4 bases from V and 5 bases from J; junction bases left unmatched: 2. Germline V lookup: CDR1 SEHNR, CDR2 FQNEAQ (reference sequence).